This T cell receptor (beta chain) was sequenced for a study of blood T cell repertoires in COVID-19. With V trimmed by 2 bases and J by 4 bases, 2 bases remained unmatched. This CDR3 has 14 amino acids. Germline V gene sequence: CDR1 MNHNS, CDR2 SASEGT. The repertoire was sequenced with immunoSEQ multiplex PCR; TCRdb's copy has only in-frame clones and lacks some. This repertoire shows fewer than 200,000 clones, approximately 88% found once; its top ten account for 8% to 9.5%. The receptor was isolated from a woman aged 80 or older with active or convalescent COVID-19. The chain has TRBV6-1 and TRBJ1-1, with 9 bases that match TRBD1. Sequenced sample: peripheral blood. CDR3 nucleotide sequence: TGTGCCAGCAGTGAAACAGGGGGCCGCACTGAAGCTTTCTTT. Its translation: CASSETGGRTEAFF.